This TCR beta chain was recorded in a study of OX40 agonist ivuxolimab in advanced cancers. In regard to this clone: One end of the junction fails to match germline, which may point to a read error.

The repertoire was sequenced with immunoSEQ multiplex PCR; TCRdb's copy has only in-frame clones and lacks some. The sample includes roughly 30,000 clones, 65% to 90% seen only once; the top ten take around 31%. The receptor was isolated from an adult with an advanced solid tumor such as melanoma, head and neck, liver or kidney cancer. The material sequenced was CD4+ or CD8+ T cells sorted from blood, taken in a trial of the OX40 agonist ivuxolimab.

CDR3 nucleotide sequence: TGTGCCGGCAGTTACTCGATAGGGGATCCCGAAAACATTCAGTACTTC. It encodes CAGSYSIGDPENIQYF. The chain has TRBV6-6 and TRBJ2-4; a weak D match, TRBD1 (5 bases). The CDR3 has 16 residues. Germline loops: CDR1 MNHNY, CDR2 SVGAGI (reference sequence).